Sequencing of this T cell receptor (beta chain) was carried out in a study of T cell responses to AZD1222 COVID-19 vaccine. Whole-study findings and limits: Donors were mostly white British, more females; clonal diversity possibly underestimated.

Sequencing used immunoSEQ multiplex PCR; TCRdb keeps in-frame clones, though not all of them. The sample consists of tens of thousands of clones, 80% of them appearing once. This clone was seen just once. The antigen is undetermined. This CDR3 contains 11 residues. The V gene lost 0 bases and the J gene lost 4 bases, with 0 bases spanning the gap. Germline CDR1 MNHEY, CDR2 SMNVEV (reference sequence). The TCR comes from an adult who received the AZD1222 COVID-19 vaccine. The sample was peripheral blood, taken 28 days after the second AZD1222 dose. The gene calls are TRBV27 and TRBJ2-5; D is uncertain. The CDR3 is CASSLSETQYF. The CDR3 region has the DNA TGTGCCAGCAGTTTATCAGAGACCCAGTACTTC.